The T cell receptor beta chain under discussion was sequenced for a study of blood T cell repertoires in COVID-19. Germline-derived CDR1 and CDR2 are KGHSH and LQKENI. The CDR3 is 14 residues long. V was clipped by 3 bases and J by 2 bases, with 10 bases between them. The assay was immunoSEQ multiplex PCR, and TCRdb's table has in-frame clones only and misses some. The sample lists approximately 140,000 clones, around 80% occurring once. The TCR was taken from a man aged 55 to 70 with active or convalescent COVID-19. The sample comprised peripheral blood. This chain joins TRBV18 and TRBJ1-2; TRBD1 might be the D (5 bases). The CDR3 reads CASSPLQDNYGYTF. DNA of the CDR3: TGTGCCAGCTCACCCTTACAGGACAACTATGGCTACACCTTC.